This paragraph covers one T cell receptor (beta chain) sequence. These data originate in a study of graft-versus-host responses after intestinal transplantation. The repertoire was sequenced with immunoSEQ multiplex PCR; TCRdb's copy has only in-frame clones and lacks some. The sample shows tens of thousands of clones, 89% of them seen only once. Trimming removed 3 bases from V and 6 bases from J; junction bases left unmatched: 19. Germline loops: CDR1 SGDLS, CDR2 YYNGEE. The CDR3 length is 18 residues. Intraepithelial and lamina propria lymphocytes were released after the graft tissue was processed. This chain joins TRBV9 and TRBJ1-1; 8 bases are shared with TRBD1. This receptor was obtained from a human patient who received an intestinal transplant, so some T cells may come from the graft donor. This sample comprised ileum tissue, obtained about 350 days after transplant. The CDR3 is CASSARDYYRGGTAEAFF. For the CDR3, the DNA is TGTGCCAGCAGCGCCCGGGATTATTACAGGGGGGGGACTGCTGAAGCTTTCTTT.